The 28 T cell receptor beta chains listed next were all sequenced from one sample in a study of response to subunit inactivated influenza vaccine (dated 2018 in TCRdb). Libraries were made using RT-PCR. The sequencing machine was an Illumina HiSeq 2500. Through fastp at Q25 and MiXCR, TCRdb rebuilt clones from the public reads, retaining in-frame beta chains. Entries are consolidated by CDR3 protein sequence, retaining the most common genes and DNA. This sample gives 550,000 to 800,000 distinct CDR3 sequences in total; 14% of them show up just once. Around 6.5% of the sample belongs to the ten largest clones. The source material was PBMCs from blood, sampled roughly 2 weeks before vaccination. The receptors derive from a man aged 45-65 years who received an inactivated influenza vaccine. Donor details come from another sample of the same person, matched by shared clones.

V gene TRBV20-1 combines with J gene TRBJ1-5; D is uncertain. V shed 1 base and J shed 7 bases, with 11 bases lying between them. Germline assignment: CDR1 DFQATT and CDR2 SNEGSKA (reference sequence). The length of the CDR3 is 13 residues. The CDR3 reads CSARVSGEQPQHF. In DNA, the CDR3 is TGCAGTGCTAGAGTCTCAGGAGAGCAGCCCCAGCATTTT.

There are a few counts of this clonotype. This rearrangement joins TRBV20-1 to TRBJ1-1, with 7 nucleotides matching TRBD1. Germline trimming cut 7 bases from V and 5 bases from J; bases unmatched to any gene: 7. The germline CDR1 and CDR2 sequences are DFQATT and SNEGSKA (reference sequence). This CDR3 contains 12 residues. In DNA form, the CDR3 reads TGCAGTGTAGGGCAGGGGGGAACTGAAGCTTTCTTT. It encodes CSVGQGGTEAFF.

The chain employs TRBV11-2 and TRBJ2-1; D is perhaps TRBD2 (5 bases). V was clipped by 0 bases and J by 7 bases, with 16 bases between them. Germline V gives CDR1 SGHAT, CDR2 FQNNGV. The CDR3 is 16 amino acids. CDR3 amino acids: CASSLDQVGSGNEQFF. CDR3 nucleotides: TGTGCCAGCAGCTTAGATCAAGTAGGTTCGGGGAATGAGCAGTTCTTC.

This rearrangement joins TRBV29-1 to TRBJ1-6; 7 nucleotides agree with TRBD1. Germline CDR1 is SQVTM and CDR2 is ANQGSEA. The J segment lost 15 bases and the V segment lost 7 bases, leaving 6 bases of the junction unmatched. This CDR3 contains 10 residues. The CDR3: CSATGVVLHF. The CDR3 nucleotides are TGCAGCGCCACAGGGGTAGTCCTCCACTTT.

The rearrangement links TRBV4-2 to TRBJ1-3, with a tentative D call TRBD1 (5 bases). V lost 0 bases and J 0 bases, leaving 12 bases between the germline ends. Germline V gives CDR1 LGHNA, CDR2 YNFKEQ. The CDR3 extends over 17 amino acids. The CDR3 protein is CASSQDATESSGNTIYF. For the CDR3, the DNA is TGTGCCAGCAGCCAAGATGCGACAGAGAGCTCTGGAAACACCATATATTTT.

The rearrangement joins TRBV20-1 to TRBJ1-2; D unclear. V lost 3 bases and J lost 0, with 8 bases in between. CDR1 and CDR2 (germline): DFQATT, SNEGSKA (reference sequence). The CDR3 is 13 residues long. The CDR3, as DNA: TGCAGTGCTAGGAACAGTGCTAACTATGGCTACACCTTC. Its protein is CSARNSANYGYTF.

Ten or more counts support this clonotype. The gene calls are TRBV11-1 and TRBJ2-1, with D uncertain. Germline-derived CDR1 and CDR2 are SGHAT and FQDESV (reference sequence). The CDR3 covers 15 residues. V was clipped by 1 base and J by 7 bases, with 14 bases between them. This CDR3 is CASSLEILGVNEQFF. DNA for the CDR3: TGTGCCAGCAGCTTAGAGATCCTTGGGGTGAATGAGCAGTTCTTC.

This clonotype was counted at least ten times. The V gene is TRBV11-2, the J gene TRBJ2-3; possible D gene TRBD1, 6 bases. V dropped 4 bases and J dropped 8 bases, with 19 bases sitting between them. The germline V gene has CDR1 SGHAT and CDR2 FQNNGV. The CDR3 has 15 residues. This CDR3 reads CASSSGALELSTQYF. CDR3 DNA: TGTGCCAGCAGCTCAGGGGCCCTCGAGTTAAGTACGCAGTATTTT.

The chain combines TRBV25-1 with TRBJ2-7; D is unclear. This CDR3 contains 10 residues. Germline-derived CDR1 and CDR2 are MGHDK and SYGVNS. V shed 4 bases and J shed 6 bases, with 4 bases lying between them. CDR3 DNA: TGTGCCAGCAGTGGCGCCGAGCAGTACTTC. It yields the protein CASSGAEQYF.

This clonotype was detected a few times. The chain recombines TRBV20-1 with TRBJ2-3, with TRBD2 identical over 9 bases. Germline V lookup: CDR1 DFQATT, CDR2 SNEGSKA (reference sequence). Losses at the gene ends were 7 bases for V and 8 bases for J; bases not matched to a gene: 19. The CDR3 consists of 16 residues. CDR3 nucleotide sequence: TGCAGTGGTAGTAGACGGCTAGCGGGACCCATCGGTACGCAGTATTTT. Its translation is CSGSRRLAGPIGTQYF.

In its sample, this clonotype was seen many times. J is TRBJ1-1 and V is TRBV6-5, with D possibly matching TRBD1 (6 bases). CDR3 length: 15 residues. The ends were cut back, 0 bases at V and 5 bases at J, with 13 bases in the middle. The germline gives CDR1 MNHEY, CDR2 SVGAGI. The CDR3 here is CASSYSLGGRTEAFF. In DNA, the CDR3 is TGTGCCAGCAGTTACTCGTTGGGGGGCAGGACTGAAGCTTTCTTT.

The gene calls are TRBV2 and TRBJ2-5; D may be TRBD2 (5 bases). The CDR3 runs 15 residues. The V end was cut by 2 bases, the J end by 2 bases, with 12 bases between. Germline V CDR1 and CDR2: SNHLY, FYNNEI. The CDR3 reads CASSENRGLQETQYF. The CDR3 DNA follows: TGTGCCAGCAGTGAAAATCGAGGACTTCAAGAGACCCAGTACTTC.

In its sample, this clonotype was seen a few times. The V gene is TRBV5-1, the J gene TRBJ2-3, with D maybe TRBD2 (6 bases). The germline V and J ends were trimmed by 6 bases and 2 bases, with 25 bases remaining between them. The germline V gene has CDR1 SGHRS and CDR2 YFSETQ. The CDR3 length is 18 residues. The chain's CDR3 is CASTSGRSGQPNTDTQYF. Written as DNA, the CDR3 is TGCGCCAGCACCTCAGGGAGGTCTGGGCAACCAAACACAGATACGCAGTATTTT.

The chain links TRBV15 to TRBJ2-7; 9 nucleotides align to TRBD2. The CDR3 sequence is 14 residues long. Losses at the gene ends were 3 bases for V and 1 base for J; bases not matched to a gene: 1. Germline CDR1 reads LNHNV; CDR2 reads YYDKDF (reference sequence). The CDR3 DNA follows: TGTGCCACCAGCAGTAGCGGGGGTTCCTACGAGCAGTACTTC. This gives the protein CATSSSGGSYEQYF.

This clonotype occurred a few times. The rearrangement links TRBV20-1 to TRBJ2-3; 7 bases map to TRBD2. V was pared by 3 bases and J by 3 bases, with 3 bases of the junction left unmatched. The CDR3 consists of 13 residues. Germline CDR1 reads DFQATT; CDR2 reads SNEGSKA (reference sequence). CDR3 sequence (DNA): TGCAGTGCTAGGGAAGCGGGGACAGATACGCAGTATTTT. Translation gives CSAREAGTDTQYF.

This clonotype turned up a few times. The CDR3 DNA reads TGCAGTGCTAGAGATAGGTTAAAGGGGGACTATGGCTACACCTTC. Its protein product is CSARDRLKGDYGYTF. This chain joins TRBV20-1 and TRBJ1-2; tentative D call: TRBD1 (6 bases). The CDR3 covers 15 residues. V lost 0 bases and J lost 3, with 14 bases in between. Germline CDR1 reads DFQATT; CDR2 reads SNEGSKA (reference sequence).

This CDR3 is CASSLAASRYEQYF. The CDR3, as DNA: TGTGCCAGCAGCTTAGCGGCTAGCAGGTACGAGCAGTACTTC. This rearrangement joins TRBV7-2 to TRBJ2-7; TRBD2 might be the D (5 bases). Germline V gene data show CDR1 as SGHTA and CDR2 as FQGNSA. V lost 0 bases and J lost 4, with 10 bases in between. The CDR3 has 14 residues.

The V gene is TRBV18, the J gene TRBJ1-1, with a tentative D call TRBD1 (5 bases). Germline loops: CDR1 KGHSH, CDR2 LQKENI. The CDR3 loop spans 12 amino acids. Trimming took off 0 bases at V and 8 bases at J, with 7 bases between the two ends. CDR3: CASSPPGTEAFF. The DNA for the CDR3 is TGTGCCAGCTCACCACCAGGGACGGAAGCTTTCTTT.

In DNA form, the CDR3 reads TGCAGCTTAGGGACGCGGACTGAAGCTTTCTTT. It is translated as CSLGTRTEAFF. The chain uses TRBV29-1 and TRBJ1-1; a possible D gene is TRBD1 (5 bases). This CDR3 is built from 11 residues. Germline V gene sequence: CDR1 SQVTM, CDR2 ANQGSEA. V was pared by 8 bases and J by 5 bases, with 12 bases between. Variable domain in full (rest from reference TRBV29-1 and TRBJ1-1): SAVISQKPSRDICQRGTSLTIQCQVDSQVTMMFWYRQQPGQSLTLIATANQGSEATYESGFVIDKFPISRPNLTFSTLTVSNMSPEDSSIYLCSLGTRTEAFFGQGTRLTVV.

This clonotype has a handful of counts. The genes are TRBV28 and TRBJ2-1; D may be TRBD1 or TRBD2 (6 bases each). Germline-derived CDR1 and CDR2 are MDHEN and SYDVKM. The V gene lost 6 bases and the J gene lost 0 bases, with 15 bases spanning the gap. This CDR3 region has 16 residues. CDR3 loop: CASSRTGAASYNEQFF. Written as DNA, the CDR3 is TGTGCCAGCAGCCGAACGGGGGCTGCCTCCTACAATGAGCAGTTCTTC. The full variable domain, completed using reference TRBV28 and TRBJ2-1, is DVKVTQSSRYLVKRTGEKVFLECVQDMDHENMFWYRQDPGLGLRLIYFSYDVKMKEKGDIPEGYSVSREKKERFSLILESASTNQTSMYLCASSRTGAASYNEQFFGPGTRLTVL.

This clonotype was found many times. The CDR3: CASSQGAQGLAGTDTQYF. The CDR3 DNA follows: TGCGCCAGCAGCCAAGGAGCGCAGGGCCTAGCGGGTACAGATACGCAGTATTTT. The chain links TRBV4-3 to TRBJ2-3, with TRBD2 matching 8 bases. V shed 1 base, J shed 3 bases, and the junction held 12 bases outside the gene matches. Looked up from germline, CDR1 is LGHNA and CDR2 is YSLEER. The CDR3 runs to 18 residues.

V gene TRBV30 combines with J gene TRBJ1-5; 7 positions agree with TRBD1. Germline V lookup: CDR1 GTSNPN, CDR2 SVGIG (reference sequence). The CDR3 is made up of 16 amino acids. Losses at the gene ends were 0 bases for V and 4 bases for J; bases not matched to a gene: 9. The CDR3 spells CAWSVWGTEGNQPQHF. The CDR3 DNA is TGTGCCTGGAGTGTATGGGGGACAGAGGGTAATCAGCCCCAGCATTTT. Based on the CDR3 plus reference TRBV30 and TRBJ1-5, the full variable domain is SQTIHQWPATLVQPVGSPLSLECTVEGTSNPNLYWYRQAAGRGLQLLFYSVGIGQISSEVPQNLSASRPQDRQFILSSKKLLLSDSGFYLCAWSVWGTEGNQPQHFGDGTRLSIL.

This clonotype was seen a few times. J is TRBJ1-2 and V is TRBV20-1; TRBD1 agrees at 7 bases. This CDR3 comprises 16 residues. Germline CDR1 and CDR2: DFQATT and SNEGSKA (reference sequence). V shed 0 bases and J 3 bases; nucleotides not matched to a gene: 10. This CDR3 is CSARDRVGGLDYGYTF. The CDR3 bases are TGCAGTGCTAGAGATCGGGTAGGGGGCCTGGACTATGGCTACACCTTC.

This clonotype was counted between two and nine times. This chain links TRBV27 with TRBJ1-4; unclear D gene. The CDR3 is made up of 14 amino acids. Deletions cut 5 bases from V and 6 bases from J, with 13 bases between. Germline V gene data show CDR1 as MNHEY and CDR2 as SMNVEV (reference sequence). CDR3 region: CASSLNRRYEKLFF. The CDR3 coding sequence is TGTGCCAGCAGTCTGAATAGGCGGTATGAAAAACTGTTTTTT.

The V call is TRBV27, the J call TRBJ2-1, with 9 positions matching TRBD2. Germline V lookup: CDR1 MNHEY, CDR2 SMNVEV (reference sequence). V was pared by 2 bases and J by 4 bases, with 6 bases of the junction left unmatched. The CDR3 is 16 amino acids. CDR3 loop: CASSLARGGSYNEQFF. Written as DNA, the CDR3 is TGTGCCAGCAGTTTAGCGCGGGGGGGCTCGTACAATGAGCAGTTCTTC.

The V and J genes are TRBV12-3 or TRBV12-4 and TRBJ1-1, with D uncertain. The CDR3 length is 14 residues. Trimming cost V 3 bases and J 4 bases, with 12 bases left between them. The CDR3 loop is CASSLSMGSTEAFF. The CDR3, as DNA: TGTGCCAGCAGTTTGAGTATGGGAAGCACTGAAGCTTTCTTT.

The CDR3: CASSPGGAEPKNIQYF. The CDR3 bases are TGTGCCAGCAGCCCTGGGGGGGCAGAACCCAAAAACATTCAGTACTTC. This rearrangement joins TRBV6-2 or TRBV6-3 to TRBJ2-4, with D possibly matching TRBD2 (7 bases). V was pared by 6 bases and J by 2 bases, with 17 bases between. CDR1 and CDR2 from the germline V gene are MNHEY and SVGEGT. The CDR3 loop spans 16 amino acids.

This clonotype turned up a few times. The gene calls are TRBV29-1 and TRBJ2-7; tentative D call: TRBD2 (5 bases). Per germline, CDR1 SQVTM and CDR2 ANQGSEA. This CDR3 is built from 13 residues. Trimming stripped 4 bases from V and 3 bases from J, with 13 bases between. CDR3 DNA: TGCAGCGTTGTAGGTCTAGCCGGCTACGAGCAGTACTTC. Encoded protein: CSVVGLAGYEQYF.